This entry lists 14 T cell receptor beta chains sequenced from one sample in a study of human T cells and chemical hapten exposure. A single record per CDR3 protein comes from TCRdb applying MiXCR to the RACE reads. The sample has about 140,000 distinct CDR3 sequences; 12% are singletons. The sample's time point: patch test 2, 6 weeks after DPC sensitization. The treatment denotes: therapeutic diphenylcyclopropenone sensitization with weekly scalp DPC. Source: whole blood, taken in connection with sensitization to the hapten diphenylcyclopropenone (DPC). The receptors come from a woman between 50 and 59 years old with alopecia areata. Some clones in this sample may be carry-over from other donors' samples.

The sample holds a few counts of this clonotype. The gene calls are TRBV7-3 and TRBJ2-3, with D possibly being TRBD1 (7 bases). This CDR3 contains 13 residues. Germline V gene data show CDR1 as SGHTA and CDR2 as FQGTGA. Trimming pared 5 bases from V and 4 bases from J, leaving 10 bases between. CDR3 sequence (DNA): TGTGCCAGCAGCGGGGGGACAGCAGATACGCAGTATTTT. As protein: CASSGGTADTQYF.

The table lists this clonotype with a few counts. The rearrangement links TRBV27 to TRBJ2-5; D is perhaps TRBD1 (5 bases). The CDR3 spans 14 residues. Per germline, CDR1 MNHEY and CDR2 SMNVEV (reference sequence). The V and J ends lost 5 bases and 1 base respectively, with 11 bases between them. CDR3 coding DNA: TGTGCCAGCAGTCCAAGACAGTTCCAAGAGACCCAGTACTTC. Protein product: CASSPRQFQETQYF.

The chain employs TRBV10-3 and TRBJ2-7; D not resolved. Germline V gene lookup returns CDR1 ENHRY and CDR2 SYGVKD. V was clipped by 3 bases and J by 6 bases, with 12 bases between them. The CDR3 contains 13 residues. The CDR3 bases are TGTGCCATCAGTGACCTGGTGACACGCGAGCAGTACTTC. Translation gives CAISDLVTREQYF.

V is TRBV7-3 and J is TRBJ1-5; the D gene is possibly TRBD1 (6 bases). With 3 bases removed from V and 7 bases from J, the gap between germline ends came to 10 bases. The CDR3 is 13 amino acids. CDR1 and CDR2 (germline): SGHTA, FQGTGA. For the CDR3, the DNA is TGTGCCAGCAGCTTGGGGACAAAACAGCCCCAGCATTTT. Translation: CASSLGTKQPQHF.

A few counts support this clonotype. The chain couples TRBV28 to TRBJ2-1; D is possibly TRBD1 or TRBD2 (5 bases each). The CDR3 consists of 12 residues. V was clipped by 5 bases and J by 15 bases, with 17 bases between them. Per the germline V gene, CDR1 is MDHEN and CDR2 is SYDVKM. The CDR3 DNA follows: TGTGCCAGCAGTCCCGGGACCCCATCACCGTTCTTC. It specifies CASSPGTPSPFF.

In its sample, this clonotype was seen a few times. Here the CDR3 reads CASSLDDASYEQYF. The CDR3 region has the DNA TGTGCCAGCAGCTTAGATGACGCATCCTACGAGCAGTACTTC. The chain recombines TRBV11-2 with TRBJ2-7; D gene unclear. Germline V lookup: CDR1 SGHAT, CDR2 FQNNGV. Trimming stripped 0 bases from V and 1 base from J, with 7 bases between. This CDR3 comprises 14 residues.

This clonotype has at least ten counts. The J gene is TRBJ1-2, the V gene TRBV6-2 or TRBV6-3; D possibly corresponds to TRBD1 (5 bases). The CDR3 has 15 amino acids. V was trimmed by 6 bases and J by 3 bases, leaving 17 bases between them. Germline V gene data show CDR1 as MNHEY and CDR2 as SVGEGT. Here the CDR3 DNA reads TGTGCCAGCAGGCCGATTACAGGTGGGGACTATGGCTACACCTTC. This sequence encodes CASRPITGGDYGYTF.

Ten or more counts support this clonotype. The gene calls are TRBV11-2 and TRBJ2-1; TRBD2 matches at 7 bases. The CDR3 is 16 amino acids. Germline CDR1 and CDR2: SGHAT and FQNNGV. Germline trimming cut 0 bases from V and 6 bases from J; bases unmatched to any gene: 8. CDR3 coding DNA: TGTGCCAGCAGCTTAGATCTGCGCGGCGGGGGCAATGAGCAGTTCTTC. Translated, it gives CASSLDLRGGGNEQFF.

This chain links TRBV28 with TRBJ2-3; 9 bases agree with TRBD2. The CDR3 is 14 amino acids. CDR1 and CDR2 (germline): MDHEN, SYDVKM. J was trimmed by 4 bases and V by 6 bases; bases with no gene match: 5. The CDR3 DNA follows: TGTGCCAGCAGGACTAGCGGAACGGCAGATACGCAGTATTTT. Translating it yields CASRTSGTADTQYF.

This clonotype was seen more than once but under ten times. The chain joins TRBV20-1 to TRBJ2-3; D remains unclear. Per germline, CDR1 DFQATT and CDR2 SNEGSKA (reference sequence). The CDR3 covers 12 residues. Deletions cut 7 bases from V and 0 bases from J, with 8 bases between. Here the CDR3 reads CSVAPSTDTQYF. The CDR3 DNA reads TGCAGTGTGGCGCCTAGCACAGATACGCAGTATTTT.

The V gene is TRBV18, the J gene TRBJ1-1; D remains unclear. Germline CDR1 and CDR2: KGHSH and LQKENI. This CDR3 spans 12 amino acids. V gave up 1 base and J gave up 8 bases, with 8 bases separating them. The DNA of the CDR3 is TGTGCCAGCTCACCACTGAGACAAGAAGCTTTCTTT. Amino acids: CASSPLRQEAFF.

The chain has TRBV6-1 and TRBJ2-2, with D possibly TRBD2 on 5 matching bases. V was trimmed by 10 bases and J by 5 bases, leaving 20 bases between them. The V gene's germline CDR1 is MNHNS and CDR2 SASEGT. The length of the CDR3 is 15 residues. The CDR3 here is CAILLPLAGTGELFF. DNA of the CDR3: TGTGCCATCCTGCTCCCCTTGGCGGGTACCGGGGAGCTGTTTTTT.

This clonotype was observed at least ten times. The rearrangement uses TRBV28 and TRBJ2-3, with 8 bases fitting TRBD2. CDR1 and CDR2 from the germline V gene are MDHEN and SYDVKM. This CDR3 is 19 amino acids long. Germline trimming cut 6 bases from V and 4 bases from J; bases unmatched to any gene: 21. The CDR3 DNA reads as TGTGCCAGCAGGCCTTGGTCTAGCGGGTCCCGGAGCCGTCCAGATACGCAGTATTTT. Translation gives CASRPWSSGSRSRPDTQYF. The variable domain in full, with the rest retrieved from reference TRBV28 and TRBJ2-3, is DVKVTQSSRYLVKRTGEKVFLECVQDMDHENMFWYRQDPGLGLRLIYFSYDVKMKEKGDIPEGYSVSREKKERFSLILESASTNQTSMYLCASRPWSSGSRSRPDTQYFGPGTRLTVL.

The table lists this clonotype with many counts. The chain employs TRBV18 and TRBJ2-1; no clear D gene. V lost 1 base and J lost 8, with 6 bases in between. The CDR3 is 12 amino acids. Germline lookup yields CDR1 KGHSH and CDR2 LQKENI. CDR3: CASSPLADEQFF. CDR3 bases: TGTGCCAGCTCACCACTCGCTGATGAGCAGTTCTTC.